These T cell receptor beta chains were read from a single sample in a study of blood T cells in healthy people across ages. TCRdb reanalysed the 5' RACE reads using MiXCR and keeps one entry per CDR3 protein. The sample holds roughly 1,500,000 distinct CDR3 sequences; 40% to 50% are singletons and the top ten take 7.9%. The material sequenced was blood. The receptors come from a woman between 18 and 29 years old in good health. The CDR3 runs from the conserved cysteine through the conserved F or W. Each record gives: clone size, V gene, J gene, D gene, CDR3 protein, CDR3 DNA. D genes are given only for firm matches. A clone size is listed for some rows: how often the clone was seen (once, few, many), or a class if it is expanded.

.	TRBV11-3	TRBJ2-1	.	CASSLEGESSYNEQFF	TGTGCCAGCAGCTTAGAAGGGGAAAGCTCCTACAATGAGCAGTTCTTC
few	TRBV25-1	TRBJ2-1	.	CASSEGSEPPYNEQFF	TGTGCCAGCAGTGAAGGGTCGGAACCACCATACAATGAGCAGTTCTTC
.	TRBV27	TRBJ2-1	TRBD2	CASSMLVRGGLFSYNEQFF	TGTGCCAGCAGTATGCTAGTGCGGGGGGGCCTCTTTTCCTACAATGAGCAGTTCTTC
.	TRBV20-1	TRBJ2-3	TRBD2	CSAETSGSEDMQYF	TGCAGTGCCGAGACTAGCGGGAGCGAAGATATGCAGTATTTT
few	TRBV4-2	TRBJ2-1	TRBD2	CASSTRERDPYNEQFF	TGTGCCAGCAGCACCCGGGAGCGGGACCCCTACAATGAGCAGTTCTTC
.	TRBV14	TRBJ2-1	.	CASTTTPGFGLSEQFF	TGTGCCAGTACAACTACACCGGGGTTCGGGTTGAGTGAGCAGTTCTTC
few	TRBV11-1	TRBJ2-1	.	CASSLASLKGLGALFYNEQFF	TGTGCCAGCAGCTTAGCGTCTCTTAAGGGTTTGGGGGCTCTTTTCTACAATGAGCAGTTCTTC
.	TRBV2	TRBJ2-1	.	CASAQAESSYNEQFF	TGTGCCAGCGCCCAAGCGGAGAGCTCCTACAATGAGCAGTTCTTC
few	TRBV12-3/TRBV12-4	TRBJ2-7	TRBD1	CASSGQDYEQYF	TGTGCCAGCAGTGGACAGGATTACGAGCAGTACTTC
few	TRBV12-3/TRBV12-4	TRBJ1-2	.	CASSSNFGGLTRGGYTF	TGTGCCAGCAGCAGCAATTTCGGGGGCCTCACCCGTGGTGGCTACACCTTC
.	TRBV10-2	TRBJ2-7	TRBD2	CASSGIAGGLYEQYF	TGCGCCAGCAGTGGAATAGCGGGGGGGCTCTACGAGCAGTACTTC
.	TRBV2	TRBJ2-7	.	CASGGGQSYEQYF	TGTGCCAGCGGGGGCGGTCAGTCCTACGAGCAGTACTTC
few	TRBV7-8	TRBJ2-1	TRBD2	CASSPRTSGGPTYNEQFF	TGTGCCAGCAGCCCTAGGACTAGCGGGGGTCCTACCTACAATGAGCAGTTCTTC
many	TRBV18	TRBJ1-2	.	CASSPDDSYGYTF	TGTGCCAGCTCACCAGACGACAGCTATGGCTACACCTTC
few	TRBV2	TRBJ1-5	.	CASTGDGNQPQHF	TGTGCCAGCACCGGGGACGGCAATCAGCCCCAGCATTTT
.	TRBV6-6	TRBJ2-2	TRBD1	CASRLGQGTGELFF	TGTGCCAGCAGATTAGGACAGGGGACCGGGGAGCTGTTTTTT
few	TRBV20-1	TRBJ2-1	.	CSAVPEQFF	TGCAGTGCAGTGCCTGAGCAGTTCTTC
.	TRBV21-1	TRBJ1-1	.	CASSKNQEPNTEAFF	TGTGCCAGCAGCAAAAACCAGGAACCGAACACTGAAGCTTTCTTT
.	TRBV30	TRBJ2-3	TRBD2	CAWKAAGNPTDTQYF	TGTGCCTGGAAAGCAGCGGGGAATCCCACAGATACGCAGTATTTT
.	TRBV4-2	TRBJ2-1	TRBD2	CASSQDGQRGFYNEQFF	TGTGCCAGCAGCCAAGATGGCCAGCGGGGCTTCTACAATGAGCAGTTCTTC
.	TRBV28	TRBJ1-2	.	CASSGSSKGYTF	TGTGCCAGCAGTGGAAGCTCCAAAGGCTACACCTTC
.	TRBV20-1	TRBJ2-5	.	CSARDRRGYQETQYF	TGCAGTGCTAGAGATCGGCGCGGATACCAAGAGACCCAGTACTTC
.	TRBV25-1	TRBJ2-7	.	CASSYGVTYEQYF	TGTGCCAGCAGTTATGGGGTTACCTACGAGCAGTACTTC
.	TRBV6-2/TRBV6-3	TRBJ1-5	TRBD1	CASRAGGHSNQPQHF	TGTGCCAGCAGGGCAGGGGGCCATAGCAATCAGCCCCAGCATTTT
few	TRBV4-2	TRBJ2-7	.	CASSQDESQTYEQYF	TGTGCCAGCAGCCAAGATGAGAGCCAAACCTACGAGCAGTACTTC
.	TRBV12-5	TRBJ2-1	TRBD2	CASGLSRGLAGGDVLEQFF	TGTGCTAGTGGTTTGTCCCGAGGGCTAGCGGGGGGTGATGTCCTTGAGCAGTTCTTC
.	TRBV10-3	TRBJ2-2	TRBD2	CAISGLASGELFF	TGTGCCATCAGTGGACTAGCGTCCGGGGAGCTGTTTTTT
few	TRBV7-8	TRBJ2-5	TRBD2	CASSLGLVLQETQYF	TGTGCCAGCAGCTTGGGACTAGTACTACAAGAGACCCAGTACTTC
.	TRBV20-1	TRBJ2-7	TRBD1	CSARGQGFDEQYF	TGCAGTGCTAGGGGACAGGGGTTCGACGAGCAGTACTTC
.	TRBV7-9	TRBJ2-7	.	CASSLSRAGSYEQYF	TGTGCCAGCAGCTTATCGCGAGCGGGCTCCTACGAGCAGTACTTC
.	TRBV6-5	TRBJ2-3	TRBD2	CASSYRTSGTITDTQYF	TGTGCCAGCAGTTACCGGACTAGCGGGACCATCACAGATACGCAGTATTTT
.	TRBV4-1	TRBJ2-5	TRBD2	CASSQDFATSGSNEQYF	TGCGCCAGCAGCCAAGATTTCGCGACTAGCGGGAGCAATGAGCAGTACTTC
few	TRBV3-1	TRBJ2-5	.	CASSLYGEGETQYF	TGTGCCAGCAGCCTATACGGCGAGGGGGAGACCCAGTACTTC
.	TRBV7-9	TRBJ2-7	.	CASSLGLLGKQYF	TGTGCCAGCAGCTTAGGACTCCTCGGCAAGCAGTACTTC
.	TRBV7-9	TRBJ2-1	.	CASSLVGYGSPYNEQFF	TGTGCCAGCAGCTTAGTCGGGTACGGGAGTCCCTACAATGAGCAGTTCTTC
few	TRBV28	TRBJ2-1	TRBD2	CASRRPGTSINEQFF	TGTGCCAGCAGGCGTCCCGGGACTAGCATCAATGAGCAGTTCTTC
few	TRBV6-6	TRBJ2-3	.	CASRDTGMTDTQYF	TGTGCCAGCAGAGATACTGGTATGACAGATACGCAGTATTTT
few	TRBV25-1	TRBJ2-3	.	CASSDRDTFTDTQYF	TGTGCCAGCAGTGACCGGGACACTTTCACAGATACGCAGTATTTT
.	TRBV6-2/TRBV6-3	TRBJ2-3	.	CASSYSVESTEESTDTQYF	TGTGCCAGCAGTTACTCGGTCGAGTCGACAGAAGAGAGCACAGATACGCAGTATTTT
.	TRBV12-3/TRBV12-4	TRBJ2-5	.	CASRTWGETQYF	TGTGCCAGCAGAACATGGGGAGAGACCCAGTACTTC
.	TRBV3-1	TRBJ2-5	TRBD2	CASSHLTSGRGEQYF	TGTGCCAGCAGCCACCTGACTAGCGGGAGGGGAGAGCAGTACTTC
few	TRBV12-3/TRBV12-4	TRBJ2-3	TRBD2	CASSIAGFTDTQYF	TGTGCCAGCAGCATAGCGGGGTTCACAGATACGCAGTATTTT
few	TRBV4-1	TRBJ2-7	.	CASSPYRQGESYEQYF	TGCGCCAGCAGTCCCTACCGGCAGGGAGAATCCTACGAGCAGTACTTC
.	TRBV27	TRBJ2-7	TRBD2	CASKREAPYNEQYF	TGTGCCAGCAAGCGGGAGGCCCCCTACAATGAGCAGTACTTC
.	TRBV5-6	TRBJ2-7	.	CARTGGQRSYEQYF	TGTGCCCGCACCGGGGGACAGCGGTCTTACGAGCAGTACTTC
.	TRBV6-5	TRBJ2-3	.	CASSYYLTFTDTQYF	TGTGCCAGCAGTTACTACCTGACTTTCACAGATACGCAGTATTTT
few	TRBV7-2	TRBJ2-1	.	CASSLFPPGGGGDEQFF	TGTGCCAGCAGCTTGTTCCCCCCCGGGGGCGGCGGTGATGAGCAGTTCTTC
many	TRBV18	TRBJ2-1	.	CASSPRTGSNEQFF	TGTGCCAGCTCACCTCGTACAGGGAGTAATGAGCAGTTCTTC
few	TRBV27	TRBJ2-7	TRBD1	CASSHQTGLPYEQYF	TGTGCCAGCAGTCACCAGACAGGGCTGCCCTACGAGCAGTACTTC
.	TRBV6-5	TRBJ2-7	.	CASRFYRDPTYEQYF	TGTGCCAGCAGATTCTACCGGGACCCAACCTACGAGCAGTACTTC
.	TRBV12-3/TRBV12-4	TRBJ2-5	.	CASSTTGTLVTQYF	TGTGCCAGCAGTACTACTGGGACGTTGGTGACCCAGTACTTC
.	TRBV6-6	TRBJ2-7	.	CTGNSGVAYEQYF	TGTACCGGCAACTCGGGCGTCGCCTACGAGCAGTACTTC
.	TRBV6-8	TRBJ1-5	.	CASTRANLSNQPQHF	TGTGCCAGCACCCGGGCCAACCTAAGCAATCAGCCCCAGCATTTT
.	TRBV4-1	TRBJ2-1	.	CASDSGDEQFF	TGCGCCAGCGATTCTGGCGATGAGCAGTTCTTC
.	TRBV4-1	TRBJ2-3	TRBD2	CASSQIRGGTDTQYF	TGCGCCAGCAGCCAAATCCGGGGGGGCACAGATACGCAGTATTTT